This TCR beta chain was identified during a study of T cells in localized non-small cell lung cancer. Study-wide findings and caveats: Turning up in adjacent lung were a median around 50 of the top 100 tumor clones. Tumor showed lower T cell clonality than uninvolved adjacent lung, where it was highest.

A remark on this clone: Its specificity is unknown.

The V segment lost 2 bases and the J segment 7 bases; nucleotides outside the gene matches: 7. There are 16 residues in the CDR3. The germline CDR1 and CDR2 sequences are SGHDN and FVKESK. Repertoires were generated with immunoSEQ multiplex PCR, while TCRdb's copy carries only in-frame clones and drops some. This table has more than 1,000 clones, about a fifth appearing once. The specimen comprised normal lung tissue next to the tumor, sampled before any cancer treatment. V is TRBV14 and J is TRBJ2-1; 11 bases map to TRBD1. The origin of this receptor is a female donor older than 55 with stage I lung adenocarcinoma. Here the CDR3 DNA reads TGTGCCAGCAGCCAATGGGGGACAGGGGGTTCAAATGAGCAGTTCTTC. It yields the protein CASSQWGTGGSNEQFF. Combining the CDR3 with reference TRBV14 and TRBJ2-1 gives the whole variable domain EAGVTQFPSHSVIEKGQTVTLRCDPISGHDNLYWYRRVMGKEIKFLLHFVKESKQDESGMPNNRFLAERTGGTYSTLKVQPAELEDSGVYFCASSQWGTGGSNEQFFGPGTRLTVL.